This TCR beta chain comes out of a study of cytomegalovirus exposure and HLA in healthy donors. The PCR ran on 60 Vbeta and 13 Jbeta primers. Clones were sequenced by immunoSEQ multiplex PCR, and TCRdb holds only the in-frame ones, with some missing. This table has roughly 140,000 clones, about three quarters appearing once. The CDR3 runs 15 residues. The germline V and J ends were trimmed by 8 bases and 0 bases, with 14 bases remaining between them. Germline V gene lookup returns CDR1 SEHNR and CDR2 FQNEAQ (reference sequence). This clone was seen a handful of times. Its antigen is not identified. Study-wide results and limits: A later analysis linked a missense variant in DCLRE1C to the trimming of TCR beta V and J genes. The authors later found HLA-associated TCR beta chains more clonally expanded than equally common others.

The TCR sequence derives from a man aged 40-50 years in good health and CMV-seropositive. The sample taken for sequencing was PBMCs. The chain uses TRBV7-9 and TRBJ1-3, with D unclear. CDR3 coding DNA: TGTGCCAGCGCCCCCCGTAGCAGCTCTGGAAACACCATATATTTT. Amino acid sequence: CASAPRSSSGNTIYF.